The 15 T cell receptor beta chains given below trace back to one sample, sequenced in a study of cytomegalovirus exposure and HLA in healthy donors (dated by TCRdb to about 2017). Library generation was performed with the immunoSEQ multiplex PCR assay. For the multiplex PCR, a mixture combining 60 forward primers for TCR Vbeta segments and 13 reverse primers for TCR Jbeta segments was used. Sourced from immuneACCESS, this table was stored by TCRdb with only in-frame sequences that have V and J called. A share of the clones is absent; for the studies checked, an unresolved V gene accounts for under half, and the remainder has no known explanation. The table kept for this sample lists some 82,000 clones. Clones ranked in the top ten supply 1% to 1.4% of the sample. Material: PBMCs. These receptors were collected from a woman aged 30 to 39 in good health and CMV-seronegative.

The genes are TRBV30 and TRBJ2-1; D call uncertain. Germline V CDR1 and CDR2: GTSNPN, SVGIG (reference sequence). Trimming took off 4 bases at V and 5 bases at J, with 15 bases between the two ends. CDR3 length equals 14 residues. The DNA for the CDR3 is TGTGCCTGGAATGCAGGATTTGCCAACAATGAGCAGTTCTTC. It yields the protein CAWNAGFANNEQFF.

The chain has TRBV2 and TRBJ2-5; the D gene is possibly TRBD2 (7 bases). The CDR3 extends over 15 amino acids. V lost 5 bases, J lost 5 bases, and 18 bases lay in between. Germline V gene data show CDR1 as SNHLY and CDR2 as FYNNEI. In DNA, the CDR3 is TGTGCCAGCAGTCGAGGACAGCCCGGGGGGGAGACCCAGTACTTC. Amino acids: CASSRGQPGGETQYF.

J is TRBJ2-1 and V is TRBV7-6; 10 nucleotides line up with TRBD2. CDR1 SGHVS and CDR2 FNYEAQ come from the germline V gene. This CDR3 comprises 15 residues. Unmatched junction bases numbered 10, after V lost 6 bases and J lost 8 bases. CDR3 amino acids: CASSQGLAVSDEQFF. In DNA, the CDR3 is TGTGCCAGCAGTCAAGGACTAGCGGTGAGCGATGAGCAGTTCTTC.

V usage is TRBV30 and J usage is TRBJ2-1; TRBD2 matches at 7 bases. The V gene end was trimmed by 2 bases and the J gene end by 9 bases; junction bases not matched to a gene: 7. The germline V gene has CDR1 GTSNPN and CDR2 SVGIG (reference sequence). The CDR3 runs to 13 residues. The CDR3, as DNA: TGTGCCTGGAGTATAAGCGGGGTAGGTGAGCAGTTCTTC. It yields the protein CAWSISGVGEQFF.

This chain joins TRBV30 and TRBJ2-1; the D gene is possibly TRBD2 (5 bases). Trimming removed 0 bases from V and 9 bases from J, with 12 bases in between. Germline-derived CDR1 and CDR2 are GTSNPN and SVGIG (reference sequence). This CDR3 region has 13 residues. The CDR3 reads CAWSVDPRGEQFF. DNA of the CDR3: TGTGCCTGGAGTGTAGACCCTCGGGGTGAGCAGTTCTTC.

The chain employs TRBV7-9 and TRBJ1-4; 7 bases agree with TRBD1. V was clipped by 1 base and J by 6 bases; unmatched bases: 5. Germline V lookup: CDR1 SEHNR, CDR2 FQNEAQ (reference sequence). The CDR3 extends over 15 amino acids. CDR3 nucleotides: TGTGCCAGCAGCTTAGTGACAGGGAGAGATGAAAAACTGTTTTTT. It encodes CASSLVTGRDEKLFF.

The V call is TRBV5-1, the J call TRBJ2-5, with a possible D match to TRBD1 (6 bases). The V and J ends lost 3 bases and 2 bases respectively, with 11 bases between them. CDR3 length: 14 amino acids. CDR1 and CDR2 from the germline V gene are SGHRS and YFSETQ. The CDR3 spells CASSSGTPQETQYF. The DNA for the CDR3 is TGCGCCAGCAGCTCCGGGACACCTCAAGAGACCCAGTACTTC.

This rearrangement joins TRBV7-8 to TRBJ2-1; 9 positions match TRBD2. The germline V gene has CDR1 SGHVS and CDR2 FQNEAQ. The CDR3 covers 16 residues. Unmatched junction bases numbered 12, after V lost 5 bases and J lost 7 bases. CDR3: CASSARLADIGNEQFF. CDR3 bases: TGTGCCAGCAGCGCGAGACTAGCGGACATAGGGAATGAGCAGTTCTTC.

This sequence joins TRBV18 and TRBJ1-3; no reliable D call. V lost 5 bases, J lost 4 bases, and 6 bases lay in between. Germline-derived CDR1 and CDR2 are KGHSH and LQKENI. The CDR3 loop spans 12 amino acids. CDR3: CASSEQGNTIYF. CDR3 in DNA: TGTGCCAGCTCAGAGCAAGGAAACACCATATATTTT. The full variable domain, its missing parts supplied by reference TRBV18 and TRBJ1-3, is NAGVMQNPRHLVRRRGQEARLRCSPMKGHSHVYWYRQLPEEGLKFMVYLQKENIIDESGMPKERFSAEFPKEGPSILRIQQVVRGDSAAYFCASSEQGNTIYFGEGSWLTVV.

This chain joins TRBV5-4 and TRBJ1-2, with a weak D call TRBD1 (6 bases). The ends were cut back, 4 bases at V and 7 bases at J, with 14 bases in the middle. Germline lookup yields CDR1 SGHNT and CDR2 YYREEE (reference sequence). This CDR3 contains 13 residues. The CDR3, as DNA: TGTGCCAGCAGCGCCCGGACAGCTCGTGGCTACACCTTC. Protein product: CASSARTARGYTF.

The chain recombines TRBV29-1 with TRBJ2-2; 13 nucleotides agree with TRBD2. The trim removed 6 bases at V and 4 bases at J, leaving 5 bases unmatched. The CDR3 is 15 amino acids. Germline CDR1 SQVTM, CDR2 ANQGSEA. CDR3 sequence reads: CSVRTSGSFTGELFF. The CDR3 nucleotides are TGCAGCGTCCGGACTAGCGGGAGTTTCACCGGGGAGCTGTTTTTT.

The gene calls are TRBV7-9 and TRBJ2-4; no definite D call. Trimming left V 5 bases short and J 16 bases short, with 15 bases between. Germline V gene lookup returns CDR1 SEHNR and CDR2 FQNEAQ (reference sequence). This CDR3 has 11 amino acids. This CDR3 is CASSLFLLYYF. The CDR3 nucleotides are TGTGCCAGCAGCCTTTTTCTCTTGTATTACTTC. The whole variable domain, remainder taken from reference TRBV7-9 and TRBJ2-4, is DTGVSQNPRHKITKRGQNVTFRCDPISEHNRLYWYRQTLGQGPEFLTYFQNEAQLEKSRLLSDRFSAERPKGSFSTLEIQRTEQGDSAMYLCASSLFLLYYFGAGTRLSVL.

V is TRBV5-6 and J is TRBJ1-2; tentative D call: TRBD1 (5 bases). The CDR3 contains 14 residues. Trimming took off 1 base at V and 5 bases at J, with 12 bases between the two ends. CDR1 and CDR2 from the germline V gene are SGHDT and YYEEEE. The CDR3 DNA reads as TGTGCCAGCAGCTTGTATTTGAGACAGTATGGCTACACCTTC. Its translation is CASSLYLRQYGYTF. Based on the CDR3 plus reference TRBV5-6 and TRBJ1-2, the full variable domain is DAGVTQSPTHLIKTRGQQVTLRCSPKSGHDTVSWYQQALGQGPQFIFQYYEEEERQRGNFPDRFSGHQFPNYSSELNVNALLLGDSALYLCASSLYLRQYGYTFGSGTRLTVV.

V gene TRBV6-6 combines with J gene TRBJ1-5; D uncertain. V lost 2 bases and J lost 1, with 12 bases in between. The CDR3 has 16 residues. Per the germline V gene, CDR1 is MNHNY and CDR2 is SVGAGI (reference sequence). The CDR3 sequence is CASSYLDKASNQPQHF. The DNA for the CDR3 is TGTGCCAGCAGTTACCTCGACAAAGCAAGCAATCAGCCCCAGCATTTT.

The rearrangement links TRBV5-1 to TRBJ1-4, with D tentatively TRBD1 (6 bases). V lost 4 bases to trimming and J lost 14 bases, with 18 bases between them. CDR1 is SGHRS and CDR2 is YFSETQ in the germline V gene. The CDR3 is made up of 13 amino acids. The CDR3 coding sequence is TGCGCCAGCAGCGGGTCAGGGGCGGAAGAGCTGTTTTTT. The encoded protein is CASSGSGAEELFF.